The source of this TCR beta chain is a study of cytomegalovirus exposure and HLA in healthy donors. General observations from the study: High specificity and sensitivity for cytomegalovirus status were reported for the classifier. The investigators catalogued 180 or so TCR beta chains as cytomegalovirus-associated. One later analysis, an examination of the 120 validation repertoires, found that first-cohort TCR clusters tended to co-occur in them.

The CDR3 has 14 residues. Germline CDR1 and CDR2: SNHLY and FYNNEI. Trimming shortened V by 6 bases and J by 2 bases, and 14 bases separated the two germline ends. Sequenced by immunoSEQ multiplex PCR; TCRdb stores in-frame clones only, minus some. The table shows around 220,000 clones, with approximately 80% occurring only once. This clone came up a few times. The antigen is not known. The sequenced sample was PBMCs. This chain connects TRBV2 to TRBJ2-7; either TRBD1 or TRBD2 may supply D (5 bases each). The TCR originated in a young woman in good health and CMV-seropositive. This CDR3 reads CASSAGTGAYEQYF. Written as DNA, the CDR3 is TGTGCCAGCAGCGCCGGGACCGGAGCCTACGAGCAGTACTTC.